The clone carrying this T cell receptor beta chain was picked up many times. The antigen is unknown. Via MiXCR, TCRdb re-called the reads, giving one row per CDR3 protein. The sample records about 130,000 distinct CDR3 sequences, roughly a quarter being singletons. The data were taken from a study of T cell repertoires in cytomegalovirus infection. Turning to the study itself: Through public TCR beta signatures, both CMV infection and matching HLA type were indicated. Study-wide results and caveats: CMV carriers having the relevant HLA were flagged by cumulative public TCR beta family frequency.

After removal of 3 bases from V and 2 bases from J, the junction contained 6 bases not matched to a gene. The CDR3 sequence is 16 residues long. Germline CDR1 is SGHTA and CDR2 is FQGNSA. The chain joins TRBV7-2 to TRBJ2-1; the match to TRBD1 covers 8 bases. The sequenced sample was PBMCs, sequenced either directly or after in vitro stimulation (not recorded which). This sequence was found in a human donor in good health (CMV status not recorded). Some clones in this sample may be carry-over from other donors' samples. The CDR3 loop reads CASSFRTGLAYNEQFF. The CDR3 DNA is TGTGCCAGCAGCTTCCGGACAGGGTTGGCCTACAATGAGCAGTTCTTC.